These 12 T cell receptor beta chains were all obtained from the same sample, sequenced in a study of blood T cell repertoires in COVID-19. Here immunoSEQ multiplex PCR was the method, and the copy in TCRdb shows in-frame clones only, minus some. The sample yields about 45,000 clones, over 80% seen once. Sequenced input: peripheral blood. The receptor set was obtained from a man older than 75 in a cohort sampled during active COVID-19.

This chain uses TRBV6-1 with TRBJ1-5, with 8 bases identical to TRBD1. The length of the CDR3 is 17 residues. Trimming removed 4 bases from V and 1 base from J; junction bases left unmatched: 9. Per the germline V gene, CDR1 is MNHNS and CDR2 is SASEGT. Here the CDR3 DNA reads TGTGCCAGCAGTGGGGGACAGGCCTTTGGAAGCAATCAGCCCCAGCATTTT. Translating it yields CASSGGQAFGSNQPQHF.

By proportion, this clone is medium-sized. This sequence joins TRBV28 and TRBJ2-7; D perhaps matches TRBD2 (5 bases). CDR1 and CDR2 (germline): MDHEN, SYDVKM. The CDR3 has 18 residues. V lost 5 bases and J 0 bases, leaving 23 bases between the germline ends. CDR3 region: CASSLPANERRSSYEQYF. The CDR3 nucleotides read TGTGCCAGCAGTCTCCCGGCCAACGAGCGGCGGAGCTCCTACGAGCAGTACTTC.

As DNA, the CDR3 is TGTGCCAGCAAAGGATCGCGGGGGCACAATGAGCAGTTCTTC. Its translation is CASKGSRGHNEQFF. The chain uses TRBV28 and TRBJ2-1; TRBD2 might be the D (7 bases). The V gene lost 7 bases and the J gene lost 5 bases, with 15 bases spanning the gap. This CDR3 has 14 amino acids. Per the germline V gene, CDR1 is MDHEN and CDR2 is SYDVKM.

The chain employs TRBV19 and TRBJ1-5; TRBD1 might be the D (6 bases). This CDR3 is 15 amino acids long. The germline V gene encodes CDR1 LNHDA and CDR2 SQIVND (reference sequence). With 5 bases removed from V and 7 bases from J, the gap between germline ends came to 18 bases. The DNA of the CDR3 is TGTGCCAGTAGTTCCCTACAGGGTAAGGGCCAGCCCCAGCATTTT. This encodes CASSSLQGKGQPQHF.

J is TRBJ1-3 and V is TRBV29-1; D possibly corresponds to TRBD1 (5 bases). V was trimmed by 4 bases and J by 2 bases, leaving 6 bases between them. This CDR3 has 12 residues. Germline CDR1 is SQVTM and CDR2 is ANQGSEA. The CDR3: CSVGGAGNTIYF. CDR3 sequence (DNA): TGCAGCGTTGGGGGGGCTGGAAACACCATATATTTT.

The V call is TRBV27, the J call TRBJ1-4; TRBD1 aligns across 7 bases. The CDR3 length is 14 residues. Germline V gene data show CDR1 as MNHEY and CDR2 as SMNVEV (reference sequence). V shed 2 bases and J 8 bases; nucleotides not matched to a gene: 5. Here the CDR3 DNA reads TGTGCCAGCAGTTTAGAGGGGGCCGGCGAAAAACTGTTTTTT. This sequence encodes CASSLEGAGEKLFF.

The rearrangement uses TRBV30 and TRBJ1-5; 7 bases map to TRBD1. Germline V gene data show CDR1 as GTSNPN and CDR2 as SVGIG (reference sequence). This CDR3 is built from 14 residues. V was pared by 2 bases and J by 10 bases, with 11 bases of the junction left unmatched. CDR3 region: CAWSLGGAFSPQHF. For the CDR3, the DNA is TGTGCCTGGAGTTTAGGGGGCGCTTTTAGTCCCCAGCATTTT.

CDR3: CASTNGYGYTF. The CDR3, as DNA: TGTGCCAGCACCAACGGCTATGGCTACACCTTC. The V and J genes are TRBV3-1 (or the pseudogene TRBV3-2) and TRBJ1-2, with no clear D. The V end was cut by 7 bases, the J end by 4 bases, with 7 bases between. Looked up from germline, CDR1 is LGHDT and CDR2 is YNNKEL (reference sequence). The CDR3 is made up of 11 amino acids.

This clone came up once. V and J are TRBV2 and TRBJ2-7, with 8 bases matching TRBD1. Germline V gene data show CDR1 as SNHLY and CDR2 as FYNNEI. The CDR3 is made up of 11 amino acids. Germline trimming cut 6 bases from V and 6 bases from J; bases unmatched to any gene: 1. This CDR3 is CASRDRGEQYF. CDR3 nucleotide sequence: TGTGCCAGCAGAGACAGGGGCGAGCAGTACTTC.

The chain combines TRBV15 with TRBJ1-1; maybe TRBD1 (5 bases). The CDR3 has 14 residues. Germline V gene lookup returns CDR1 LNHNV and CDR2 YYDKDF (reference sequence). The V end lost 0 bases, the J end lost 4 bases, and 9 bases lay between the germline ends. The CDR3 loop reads CATSRDGQGTEAFF. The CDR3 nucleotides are TGTGCCACCAGCAGAGATGGCCAGGGCACTGAAGCTTTCTTT. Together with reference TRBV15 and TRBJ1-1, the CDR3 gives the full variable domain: DAMVIQNPRYQVTQFGKPVTLSCSQTLNHNVMYWYQQKSSQAPKLLFHYYDKDFNNEADTPDNFQSRRPNTSFCFLDIRSPGLGDTAMYLCATSRDGQGTEAFFGQGTRLTVV.

CDR3 loop: CASGMGLVNPSTDTQYF. In DNA, the CDR3 is TGTGCTAGTGGTATGGGACTAGTGAACCCTAGCACAGATACGCAGTATTTT. This chain connects TRBV12-5 to TRBJ2-3; 8 bases align to TRBD2. The J segment lost 0 bases and the V segment lost 5 bases, leaving 10 bases of the junction unmatched. This CDR3 spans 17 amino acids. Germline V gene sequence: CDR1 LGHNT, CDR2 FRNRAP.

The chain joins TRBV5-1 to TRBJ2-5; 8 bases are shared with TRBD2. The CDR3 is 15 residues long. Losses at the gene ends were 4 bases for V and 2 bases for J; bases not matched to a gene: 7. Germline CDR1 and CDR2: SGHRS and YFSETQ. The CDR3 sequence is CASSLPGGGQETQYF. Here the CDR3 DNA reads TGCGCCAGCAGCCTGCCCGGGGGGGGGCAAGAGACCCAGTACTTC.